The subject of this entry is one T cell receptor beta chain. The gene names given are mouse names. With the read ending 1 residue before the CDR3 end, the germline J gene is used to fill in that end. Some clones are missing from TCRdb's copy, which holds only in-frame ones; the method was immunoSEQ multiplex PCR. The top ten clones hold around 10% of a sample with approximately 5,000 clones, 51% of them seen once. Specified time point: mouse harvest day 7 after allogeneic transplant. The graft held 10^6 splenic CD5+ T cells and 10^7 T-cell-depleted bone marrow cells. This mouse GVHD model was MHC-mismatched B6 to BALB/c, profiled day 7 or 14. The data are from a study of tissue T cells after allogeneic stem cell transplantation. CDR3 length equals 14 residues. Germline V CDR1 and CDR2: KGHTA, FRNEEI. V shed 4 bases and J shed 0 bases, with 8 bases lying between them.

This TCR came from a female BALB/c mouse given C57BL/6 T cells with graft-versus-host disease after an allogeneic hematopoietic cell transplant. Sequences were obtained from gut tissue. The genes are TRBV24 and TRBJ2-5; the D is unclear. CDR3 sequence reads: CASSREINQDTQYF. Incomplete CDR3 DNA: TGTGCCAGCAGTCGTGAGATTAACCAAGACACCCAGTAC.